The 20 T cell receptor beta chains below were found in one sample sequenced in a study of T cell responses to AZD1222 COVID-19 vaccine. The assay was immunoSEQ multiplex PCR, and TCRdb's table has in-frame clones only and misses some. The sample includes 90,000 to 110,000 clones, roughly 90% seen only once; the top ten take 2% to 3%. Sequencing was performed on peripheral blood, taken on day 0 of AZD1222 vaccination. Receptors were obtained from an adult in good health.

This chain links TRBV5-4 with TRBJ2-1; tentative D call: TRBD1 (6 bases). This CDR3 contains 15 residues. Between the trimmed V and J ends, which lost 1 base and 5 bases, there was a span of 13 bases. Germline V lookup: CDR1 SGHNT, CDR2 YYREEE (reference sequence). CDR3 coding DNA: TGTGCCAGCAGCTTGTCAGGGGCCAATAACAATGAGCAGTTCTTC. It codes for CASSLSGANNNEQFF.

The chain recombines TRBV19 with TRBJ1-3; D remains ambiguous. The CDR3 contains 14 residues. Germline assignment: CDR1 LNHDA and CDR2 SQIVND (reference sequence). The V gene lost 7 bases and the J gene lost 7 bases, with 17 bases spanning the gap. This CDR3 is CASTSPGGINTIYF. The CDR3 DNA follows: TGTGCCAGTACCTCACCCGGAGGTATCAACACCATATATTTT.

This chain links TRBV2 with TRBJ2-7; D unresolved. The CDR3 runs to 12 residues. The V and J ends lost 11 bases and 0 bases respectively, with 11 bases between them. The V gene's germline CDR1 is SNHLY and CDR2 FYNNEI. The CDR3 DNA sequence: TGTGCCTCGTCGCGATTCTCCTACGAGCAGTACTTC. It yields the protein CASSRFSYEQYF. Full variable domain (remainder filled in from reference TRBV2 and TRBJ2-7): EPEVTQTPSHQVTQMGQEVILRCVPISNHLYFYWYRQILGQKVEFLVSFYNNEISEKSEIFDDQFSVERPDGSNFTLKIRSTKLEDSAMYFCASSRFSYEQYFGPGTRLTVT.

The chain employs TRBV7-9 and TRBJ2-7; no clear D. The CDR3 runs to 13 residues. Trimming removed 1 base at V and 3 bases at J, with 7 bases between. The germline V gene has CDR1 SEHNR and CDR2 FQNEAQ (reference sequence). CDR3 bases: TGTGCCAGCAGCTTAGAGGCTGTCTACGAGCAGTACTTC. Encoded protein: CASSLEAVYEQYF.

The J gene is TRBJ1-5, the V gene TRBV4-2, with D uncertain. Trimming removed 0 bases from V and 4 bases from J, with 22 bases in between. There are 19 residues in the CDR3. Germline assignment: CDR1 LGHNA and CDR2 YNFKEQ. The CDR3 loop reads CASSQDITSRGRPNQPQHF. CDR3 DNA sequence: TGTGCCAGCAGCCAAGATATTACAAGTCGGGGTAGGCCAAATCAGCCCCAGCATTTT.

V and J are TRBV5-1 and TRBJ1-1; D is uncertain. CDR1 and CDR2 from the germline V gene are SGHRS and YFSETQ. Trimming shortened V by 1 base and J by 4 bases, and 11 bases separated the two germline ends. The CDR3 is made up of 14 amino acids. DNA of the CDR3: TGCGCCAGCAGCTTGACTCCAGACATCACTGAAGCTTTCTTT. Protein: CASSLTPDITEAFF.

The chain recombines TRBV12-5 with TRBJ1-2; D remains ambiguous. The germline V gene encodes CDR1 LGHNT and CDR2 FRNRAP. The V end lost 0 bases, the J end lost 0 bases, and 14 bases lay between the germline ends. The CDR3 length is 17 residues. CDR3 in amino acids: CASGLVDGEGANYGYTF. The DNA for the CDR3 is TGTGCTAGTGGTTTGGTAGATGGGGAGGGAGCTAACTATGGCTACACCTTC.

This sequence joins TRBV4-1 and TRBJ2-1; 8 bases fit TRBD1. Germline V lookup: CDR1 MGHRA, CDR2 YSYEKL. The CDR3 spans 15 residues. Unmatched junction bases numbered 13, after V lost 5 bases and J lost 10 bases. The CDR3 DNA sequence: TGCGCCAGCAGCTTAGCCGGGACAGGCCCTAACGAGCAGTTCTTC. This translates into CASSLAGTGPNEQFF.

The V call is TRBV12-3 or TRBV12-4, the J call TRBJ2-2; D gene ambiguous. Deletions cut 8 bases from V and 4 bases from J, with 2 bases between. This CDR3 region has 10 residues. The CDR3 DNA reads TGTGCCAGCGGCACCGGGGAGCTGTTTTTT. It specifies CASGTGELFF.

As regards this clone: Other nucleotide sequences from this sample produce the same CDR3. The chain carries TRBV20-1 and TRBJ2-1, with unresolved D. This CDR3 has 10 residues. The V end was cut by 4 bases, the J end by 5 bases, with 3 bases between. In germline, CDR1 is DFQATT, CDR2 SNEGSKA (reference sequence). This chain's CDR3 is CSATDNEQFF. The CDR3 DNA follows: TGCAGTGCTACGGACAATGAGCAGTTCTTC.

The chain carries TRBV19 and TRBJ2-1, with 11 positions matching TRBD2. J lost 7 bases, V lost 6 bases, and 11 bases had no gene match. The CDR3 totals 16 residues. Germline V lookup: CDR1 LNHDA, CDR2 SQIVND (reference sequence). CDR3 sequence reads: CASSSLAGGTQNEQFF. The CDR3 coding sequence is TGTGCCAGTAGCTCGTTAGCGGGAGGGACTCAGAATGAGCAGTTCTTC. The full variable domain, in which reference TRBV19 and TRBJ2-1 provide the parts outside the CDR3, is DGGITQSPKYLFRKEGQNVTLSCEQNLNHDAMYWYRQDPGQGLRLIYYSQIVNDFQKGDIAEGYSVSREKKESFPLTVTSAQKNPTAFYLCASSSLAGGTQNEQFFGPGTRLTVL.

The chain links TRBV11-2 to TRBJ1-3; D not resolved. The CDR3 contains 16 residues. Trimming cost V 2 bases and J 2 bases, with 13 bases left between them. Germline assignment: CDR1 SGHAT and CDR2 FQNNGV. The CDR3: CASSLQSRTAGNTIYF. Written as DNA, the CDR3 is TGTGCCAGCAGCTTACAGTCCCGAACGGCTGGAAACACCATATATTTT.

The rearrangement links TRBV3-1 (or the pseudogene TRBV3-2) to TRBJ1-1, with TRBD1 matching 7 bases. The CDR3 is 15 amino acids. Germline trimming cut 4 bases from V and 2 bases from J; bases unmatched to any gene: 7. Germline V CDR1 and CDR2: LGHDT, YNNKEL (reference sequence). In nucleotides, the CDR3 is TGTGCCAGCAGCCGAGCCGGGACAGAAAACACTGAAGCTTTCTTT. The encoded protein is CASSRAGTENTEAFF.

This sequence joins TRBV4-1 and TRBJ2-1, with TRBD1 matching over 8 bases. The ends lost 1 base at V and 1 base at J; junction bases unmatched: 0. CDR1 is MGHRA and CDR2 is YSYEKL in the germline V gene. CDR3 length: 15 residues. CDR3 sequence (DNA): TGCGCCAGCAGCCAAGGGACAGGGTCCTACAATGAGCAGTTCTTC. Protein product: CASSQGTGSYNEQFF.

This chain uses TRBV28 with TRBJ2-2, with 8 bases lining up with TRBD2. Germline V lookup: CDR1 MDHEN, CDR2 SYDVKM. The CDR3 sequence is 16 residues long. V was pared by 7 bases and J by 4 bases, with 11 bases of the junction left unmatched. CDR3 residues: CASKARASGFTGELFF. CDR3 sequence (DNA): TGTGCCAGCAAGGCCCGGGCTAGCGGGTTCACCGGGGAGCTGTTTTTT.

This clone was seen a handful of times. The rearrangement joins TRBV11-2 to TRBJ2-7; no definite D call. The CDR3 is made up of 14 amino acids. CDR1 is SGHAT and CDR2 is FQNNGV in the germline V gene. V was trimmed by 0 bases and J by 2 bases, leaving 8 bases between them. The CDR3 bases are TGTGCCAGCAGCTTAGACCCTTCCACCTACGAGCAGTACTTC. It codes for CASSLDPSTYEQYF. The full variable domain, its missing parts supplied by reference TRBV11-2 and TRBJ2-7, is EAGVAQSPRYKIIEKRQSVAFWCNPISGHATLYWYQQILGQGPKLLIQFQNNGVVDDSQLPKDRFSAERLKGVDSTLKIQPAKLEDSAVYLCASSLDPSTYEQYFGPGTRLTVT.

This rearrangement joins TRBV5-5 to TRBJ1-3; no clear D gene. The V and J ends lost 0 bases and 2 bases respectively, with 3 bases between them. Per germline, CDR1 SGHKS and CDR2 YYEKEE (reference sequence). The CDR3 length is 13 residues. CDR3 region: CASSLAPGNTIYF. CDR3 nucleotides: TGTGCCAGCAGCTTGGCGCCTGGAAACACCATATATTTT.

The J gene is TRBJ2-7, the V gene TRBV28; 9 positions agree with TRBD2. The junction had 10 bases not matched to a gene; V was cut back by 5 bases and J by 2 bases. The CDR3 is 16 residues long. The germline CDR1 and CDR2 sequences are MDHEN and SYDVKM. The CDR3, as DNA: TGTGCCAGCAGTCCAACGGAGCGGGAGGACGCCTACGAGCAGTACTTC. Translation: CASSPTEREDAYEQYF.

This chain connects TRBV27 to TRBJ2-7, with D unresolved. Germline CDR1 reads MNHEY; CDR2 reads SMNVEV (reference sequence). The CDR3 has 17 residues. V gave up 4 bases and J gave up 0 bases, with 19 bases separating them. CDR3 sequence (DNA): TGTGCCAGCAGTTCGGGCACGGGTACGCCGTCCTCCTACGAGCAGTACTTC. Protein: CASSSGTGTPSSYEQYF.

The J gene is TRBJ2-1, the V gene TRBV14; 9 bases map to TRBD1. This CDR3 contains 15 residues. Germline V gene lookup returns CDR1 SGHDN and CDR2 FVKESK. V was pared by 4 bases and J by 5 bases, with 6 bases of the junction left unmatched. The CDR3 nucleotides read TGTGCCAGCAGCCGGAGGGGGACAGGGAACAATGAGCAGTTCTTC. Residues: CASSRRGTGNNEQFF.